This section outlines one T cell receptor (beta chain) sequence together with its context. V was clipped by 2 bases and J by 7 bases, with 12 bases between them. The CDR3 consists of 14 residues. CDR1 and CDR2 from the germline V gene are SNHLY and FYNNEI. This record comes from a study of glioma-infiltrating T cells after dendritic cell vaccination. The primer mix had 60 V beta and 13 J beta primers. Sequencing was performed with immunoSEQ multiplex PCR; in TCRdb, only in-frame clones are kept and a portion is missing. This table has tens of thousands of clones, about four fifths appearing once. The sample in question was blood, obtained before dendritic cell vaccination. The gene calls are TRBV2 and TRBJ2-4; possible D gene TRBD2, 5 bases. The receptor was isolated from a human donor with glioblastoma. Here the CDR3 reads CASSERSQRNIQYF. CDR3 DNA sequence: TGTGCCAGCAGTGAACGGTCCCAGCGGAACATTCAGTACTTC.